These 7 T cell receptor beta chains originate from one sample sequenced in a study of T cell repertoires in cytomegalovirus infection. A single record per CDR3 protein comes from TCRdb applying MiXCR to the reads. The sample includes hundreds of thousands of distinct CDR3 sequences, roughly 33% seen only once; the top ten take approximately 18%. Their antigen targets remain unknown. Specimen: cultured PBMCs, collected from culture after CMV antigen stimulation. Receptor source: a human donor in good health (CMV status not recorded). Some clones in this sample may be carry-over from other donors' samples.

V is TRBV7-8 and J is TRBJ1-1, with D hard to call. Germline CDR1 and CDR2: SGHVS and FQNEAQ. V lost 5 bases to trimming and J lost 11 bases, with 18 bases between them. CDR3 length: 13 amino acids. CDR3 amino acids: CASSKRRLDGAFF. CDR3 sequence (DNA): TGTGCCAGCAGCAAACGACGGCTGGACGGGGCTTTCTTT.

Here the CDR3 reads CASSQGQIEQPQHF. The CDR3 DNA follows: TGCGCCAGCAGCCAAGGCCAGATAGAACAGCCCCAGCATTTT. This rearrangement joins TRBV4-1 to TRBJ1-5, with no clear D. Germline CDR1 MGHRA, CDR2 YSYEKL. CDR3 length: 14 residues. Trimming took off 1 base at V and 7 bases at J, with 11 bases between the two ends.

The rearrangement joins TRBV5-6 to TRBJ2-7; 9 bases fit TRBD1. There are 14 residues in the CDR3. The germline V gene encodes CDR1 SGHDT and CDR2 YYEEEE. With 3 bases clipped from V and 3 bases from J, the junction kept 4 bases outside the gene matches. CDR3 sequence reads: CASSSTGGIYEQYF. The CDR3 DNA reads as TGTGCCAGCAGCTCCACAGGGGGCATCTACGAGCAGTACTTC.

Note on this clonotype: This may arise from a read error, as a much more abundant clone is one base away. V is TRBV7-2 and J is TRBJ1-3; D is unresolved. This CDR3 region has 14 residues. Germline V gives CDR1 SGHTA, CDR2 FQGNSA. The CDR3 DNA sequence: TGTGCCAGCAGCTCCACTACCACTGGAAACATCATATATTTT. Amino acid sequence: CASSSTTTGNIIYF.

This clonotype was counted a few times. The chain combines TRBV7-9 with TRBJ2-7; 8 bases are shared with TRBD1. Germline CDR1 and CDR2: SEHNR and FQNEAQ (reference sequence). Trimming cost V 3 bases and J 1 base; bases outside gene matches: 8. The CDR3 totals 16 residues. CDR3 amino acids: CASSFPGTGDSYEQYF. CDR3 coding DNA: TGTGCCAGCAGCTTTCCCGGGACAGGAGATTCCTACGAGCAGTACTTC.

This clonotype was counted between two and nine times. The rearrangement joins TRBV6-2 or TRBV6-3 to TRBJ1-2, with a weak D call TRBD1 (5 bases). This CDR3 comprises 15 residues. Looked up from germline, CDR1 is MNHEY and CDR2 is SVGEGT. The germline V and J ends were trimmed by 6 bases and 4 bases, with 18 bases remaining between them. The CDR3 region has the DNA TGTGCCAGCAGCAACAGTGTGCTGGGGACCTATGGCTACACCTTC. Its translation: CASSNSVLGTYGYTF.

The CDR3 region has the DNA TGTGCCAGTAGCTCCCAACAAGGACAGCACAATTCACCCCTCCACTTT. It is translated as CASSSQQGQHNSPLHF. The chain recombines TRBV19 with TRBJ1-6; D might be TRBD1 (6 bases). With 6 bases removed from V and 7 bases from J, the gap between germline ends came to 19 bases. Germline CDR1 reads LNHDA; CDR2 reads SQIVND (reference sequence). CDR3 size: 16 residues.